One and the same sample provided the 27 T cell receptor beta chains below, sequenced in a study of shared clonotypes between healthy human individuals. Positively selected for CCR7, the CD45RO-negative cells used as naive CD8 cells excluded terminally differentiated effector memory CD45RA+ cells. This table comes from immunoSEQ multiplex PCR, and its TCRdb copy is limited to in-frame clones, with some not included. Of 500,000 to 700,000 clones in the sample, 90% to 95% were seen once. Sequencing was done on a sample of naive CD8+ T cells sorted from blood. The receptor source for this set is a woman in her thirties in good health.

The J gene is TRBJ2-7, the V gene TRBV5-1, with a weak D call TRBD2 (7 bases). Germline V gene data show CDR1 as SGHRS and CDR2 as YFSETQ. V lost 0 bases and J lost 2, with 24 bases in between. This CDR3 has 19 residues. CDR3 loop: CASSLVFPIRGRVTYEQYF. CDR3 nucleotides: TGCGCCAGCAGCTTGGTCTTCCCCATAAGGGGGAGGGTCACCTACGAGCAGTACTTC.

J is TRBJ2-7 and V is TRBV19; D uncertain. Germline CDR1 reads LNHDA; CDR2 reads SQIVND (reference sequence). The CDR3 has 15 residues. V was trimmed by 2 bases and J by 0 bases, leaving 11 bases between them. The chain's CDR3 is CASSIFQDDSYEQYF. The CDR3 DNA follows: TGTGCCAGTAGTATATTCCAGGACGACTCCTACGAGCAGTACTTC.

The rearrangement uses TRBV14 and TRBJ2-7; D gene uncertain. The CDR3 totals 15 residues. From germline, CDR1 is SGHDN and CDR2 FVKESK. Trimming cost V 0 bases and J 3 bases, with 12 bases left between them. In DNA, the CDR3 is TGTGCCAGCAGCCAAGAGGCGGTTTGGGGCTACGAGCAGTACTTC. Protein: CASSQEAVWGYEQYF. Combining the CDR3 with reference TRBV14 and TRBJ2-7 gives the whole variable domain EAGVTQFPSHSVIEKGQTVTLRCDPISGHDNLYWYRRVMGKEIKFLLHFVKESKQDESGMPNNRFLAERTGGTYSTLKVQPAELEDSGVYFCASSQEAVWGYEQYFGPGTRLTVT.

The count of this clone is one. Other DNA sequences in this specimen translate into the identical CDR3. The rearrangement uses TRBV27 and TRBJ2-7; 10 bases fit TRBD2. Germline V gene data show CDR1 as MNHEY and CDR2 as SMNVEV (reference sequence). With V trimmed by 6 bases and J by 2 bases, 4 bases remained unmatched. The CDR3 length is 14 residues. The CDR3 bases are TGTGCCAGCAGCCCAAGCGGGAGGGCCTACGAGCAGTACTTC. Amino acids: CASSPSGRAYEQYF.

The V gene is TRBV25-1, the J gene TRBJ1-2; no clear D gene. The CDR3 is 13 residues long. Germline V gives CDR1 MGHDK, CDR2 SYGVNS. V was cut by 5 bases and J by 4 bases, with 11 bases left in between. For the CDR3, the DNA is TGTGCCAGCAGTCCGGGATCGACCTATGGCTACACCTTC. This gives the protein CASSPGSTYGYTF.

The V call is TRBV27, the J call TRBJ2-1, with D maybe TRBD2 (5 bases). The CDR3 contains 15 residues. Germline CDR1 MNHEY, CDR2 SMNVEV (reference sequence). Trimming left V 3 bases short and J 0 bases short, with 9 bases between. The CDR3 sequence is CASSLVASSYNEQFF. Here the CDR3 DNA reads TGTGCCAGCAGTTTGGTAGCGAGCTCCTACAATGAGCAGTTCTTC.

This clone was counted a few times. The V gene is TRBV4-2, the J gene TRBJ2-7; 7 nucleotides agree with TRBD2. CDR1 and CDR2 (germline): LGHNA, YNFKEQ. The CDR3 is 14 residues long. After removal of 2 bases from V and 3 bases from J, the junction contained 4 bases not matched to a gene. DNA of the CDR3: TGTGCCAGCAGCCAAAGCGGGGAACTCTACGAGCAGTACTTC. Its translation: CASSQSGELYEQYF.

The chain recombines TRBV7-9 with TRBJ2-1, with TRBD2 identical over 13 bases. CDR3 size: 16 residues. CDR1 and CDR2 from the germline V gene are SEHNR and FQNEAQ (reference sequence). V trimming: 5 bases; J trimming: 6 bases; junction bases outside the gene matches: 7. As DNA, the CDR3 is TGTGCCAGCAGCACCTGGACTAGCGGGAGTGGCAATGAGCAGTTCTTC. The encoded protein is CASSTWTSGSGNEQFF. Complete variable domain (other parts from reference TRBV7-9 and TRBJ2-1): DTGVSQNPRHKITKRGQNVTFRCDPISEHNRLYWYRQTLGQGPEFLTYFQNEAQLEKSRLLSDRFSAERPKGSFSTLEIQRTEQGDSAMYLCASSTWTSGSGNEQFFGPGTRLTVL.

Worth noting for this clone: Additional DNA sequences in this sample encode the identical CDR3. The chain recombines TRBV27 with TRBJ2-5; D remains ambiguous. The DNA end lines up better with TRBJ2-7; the J call may be wrong. CDR1 MNHEY and CDR2 SMNVEV come from the germline V gene (reference sequence). The CDR3 consists of 11 residues. The CDR3, as DNA: TGTGCCAGCAGTTCCGACTACGAGCAGTACTTC. Its translation: CASSSDYEQYF.

The chain combines TRBV15 with TRBJ1-2; a possible D gene is TRBD1 (6 bases). The V gene's germline CDR1 is LNHNV and CDR2 YYDKDF (reference sequence). V gave up 3 bases and J gave up 3 bases, with 14 bases separating them. The CDR3 has 15 residues. The CDR3 region is CATSRQTGRDYGYTF. CDR3 nucleotides: TGTGCCACCAGCAGGCAAACAGGGCGCGACTATGGCTACACCTTC.

This sequence joins TRBV30 and TRBJ2-3, with 10 bases that match TRBD2. CDR3 length: 15 amino acids. J gave up 2 bases and V 0 bases, and 2 bases lay outside the gene matches. CDR1 is GTSNPN and CDR2 is SVGIG in the germline V gene (reference sequence). CDR3 DNA: TGTGCCTGGAGTGTAAGCGGGAGGGTCACAGATACGCAGTATTTT. Its protein is CAWSVSGRVTDTQYF.

Only one count was recorded for this clone. The V gene is TRBV7-9, the J gene TRBJ2-1; 12 bases map to TRBD2. The V segment lost 3 bases and the J segment 8 bases; nucleotides outside the gene matches: 5. This CDR3 has 15 amino acids. Germline V gene data show CDR1 as SEHNR and CDR2 as FQNEAQ (reference sequence). The CDR3, as DNA: TGTGCCAGCAGCTTCGAACTAGCGGGAGGCGATGAGCAGTTCTTC. This translates into CASSFELAGGDEQFF.

The genes are TRBV9 and TRBJ1-4; TRBD1 matches at 7 bases. The CDR3 covers 13 residues. Germline V gene sequence: CDR1 SGDLS, CDR2 YYNGEE. V was clipped by 4 bases and J by 9 bases; unmatched bases: 6. CDR3 region: CASSPSTGKKLFF. The DNA for the CDR3 is TGTGCCAGCAGCCCCTCGACAGGGAAAAAACTGTTTTTT.

The V and J genes are TRBV9 and TRBJ2-5; D is possibly TRBD1 (5 bases). Germline V lookup: CDR1 SGDLS, CDR2 YYNGEE. CDR3 length: 13 amino acids. The germline V and J ends were trimmed by 0 bases and 4 bases, with 7 bases remaining between them. For the CDR3, the DNA is TGTGCCAGCAGCGTAGGGGGCGGAGAGACCCAGTACTTC. Residues: CASSVGGGETQYF.

The chain has TRBV11-3 and TRBJ2-1, with 7 bases identical to TRBD2. CDR3 size: 15 residues. Looked up from germline, CDR1 is SGHNT and CDR2 is YENEEA. V was clipped by 0 bases and J by 3 bases; unmatched bases: 2. CDR3 in amino acids: CASSLEAGVYNEQFF. Written as DNA, the CDR3 is TGTGCCAGCAGCTTAGAGGCGGGGGTCTACAATGAGCAGTTCTTC. Using reference TRBV11-3 and TRBJ2-1 for the parts outside the CDR3, the full variable domain is EAGVVQSPRYKIIEKKQPVAFWCNPISGHNTLYWYLQNLGQGPELLIRYENEEAVDDSQLPKDRFSAERLKGVDSTLKIQPAELGDSAVYLCASSLEAGVYNEQFFGPGTRLTVL.

The genes are TRBV7-9 and TRBJ2-1, with D uncertain. The CDR3 loop spans 17 amino acids. CDR1 is SEHNR and CDR2 is FQNEAQ in the germline V gene (reference sequence). Trimming took off 3 bases at V and 0 bases at J, with 15 bases between the two ends. The CDR3 DNA reads TGTGCCAGCAGCTTGGGAACGGCCCCAAGCTCCTACAATGAGCAGTTCTTC. Its protein is CASSLGTAPSSYNEQFF. The complete variable domain, with remaining parts taken from reference TRBV7-9 and TRBJ2-1, reads DTGVSQNPRHKITKRGQNVTFRCDPISEHNRLYWYRQTLGQGPEFLTYFQNEAQLEKSRLLSDRFSAERPKGSFSTLEIQRTEQGDSAMYLCASSLGTAPSSYNEQFFGPGTRLTVL.

V and J are TRBV5-6 and TRBJ2-3; no reliable D call. The length of the CDR3 is 16 residues. V was pared by 1 base and J by 0 bases, with 12 bases between. Germline CDR1 is SGHDT and CDR2 is YYEEEE. In nucleotides, the CDR3 is TGTGCCAGCAGCTTGAGGGTAGGAGAAAGCACAGATACGCAGTATTTT. Its translation is CASSLRVGESTDTQYF.

This sequence joins TRBV28 and TRBJ2-7; a possible D gene is TRBD2 (5 bases). CDR3 size: 14 residues. V lost 3 bases and J 2 bases, leaving 11 bases between the germline ends. Germline CDR1 reads MDHEN; CDR2 reads SYDVKM. CDR3 sequence reads: CASSFDLATYEQYF. The CDR3 DNA follows: TGTGCCAGCAGTTTTGACCTAGCAACCTACGAGCAGTACTTC. Filled out from reference TRBV28 and TRBJ2-7, the complete variable domain reads DVKVTQSSRYLVKRTGEKVFLECVQDMDHENMFWYRQDPGLGLRLIYFSYDVKMKEKGDIPEGYSVSREKKERFSLILESASTNQTSMYLCASSFDLATYEQYFGPGTRLTVT.

The chain employs TRBV6-5 and TRBJ2-7; D may be TRBD1 or TRBD2 (5 bases each). Trimming took off 5 bases at V and 4 bases at J, with 18 bases between the two ends. Germline values: CDR1 MNHEY, CDR2 SVGAGI. The CDR3 contains 15 residues. CDR3 in DNA: TGTGCCAGCAGTAAACCGGGAACGAGGGGATACGAGCAGTACTTC. As protein: CASSKPGTRGYEQYF.

The genes are TRBV27 and TRBJ2-1; perhaps TRBD1 as D (6 bases). The CDR3 has 15 residues. V lost 2 bases and J 4 bases, leaving 12 bases between the germline ends. Germline V gene sequence: CDR1 MNHEY, CDR2 SMNVEV (reference sequence). The CDR3 nucleotides read TGTGCCAGCAGTTTAACCGGGACACAATACAATGAGCAGTTCTTC. It codes for CASSLTGTQYNEQFF.

The chain couples TRBV5-6 to TRBJ2-1; D may be TRBD2 (6 bases). With 4 bases removed from V and 1 base from J, the gap between germline ends came to 21 bases. The CDR3 consists of 18 residues. Germline CDR1 and CDR2: SGHDT and YYEEEE. The CDR3 protein is CASSPSSSTRRSYNEQFF. CDR3 DNA: TGTGCCAGCAGCCCTAGTTCGTCGACTAGGCGGTCCTACAATGAGCAGTTCTTC. Combining the CDR3 with reference TRBV5-6 and TRBJ2-1 gives the whole variable domain DAGVTQSPTHLIKTRGQQVTLRCSPKSGHDTVSWYQQALGQGPQFIFQYYEEEERQRGNFPDRFSGHQFPNYSSELNVNALLLGDSALYLCASSPSSSTRRSYNEQFFGPGTRLTVL.

The V gene is TRBV11-2, the J gene TRBJ2-3; 9 bases map to TRBD2. Germline trimming cut 1 base from V and 2 bases from J; bases unmatched to any gene: 7. This CDR3 region has 17 residues. Germline CDR1 SGHAT, CDR2 FQNNGV. CDR3 in DNA: TGTGCCAGCAGCTTAGTTTGGGCTAGCGGGGTCACAGATACGCAGTATTTT. This translates into CASSLVWASGVTDTQYF.

The V call is TRBV27, the J call TRBJ2-1; 8 nucleotides agree with TRBD2. This CDR3 is 15 amino acids long. Germline loops: CDR1 MNHEY, CDR2 SMNVEV (reference sequence). The J segment lost 10 bases and the V segment lost 2 bases, leaving 10 bases of the junction unmatched. This chain's CDR3 is CASSLGTSGFWEQFF. Written as DNA, the CDR3 is TGTGCCAGCAGTTTAGGAACTAGCGGTTTTTGGGAGCAGTTCTTC.

In the case of this clone: Compared with germline, one end of the junction differs, possibly owing to a read error. The CDR3 loop is CASREAGGPGETQYF. DNA for the CDR3: TGTGCCAGCAGGGAAGCGGGAGGGCCAGGGGAGACCCAGTACTTC. This rearrangement joins TRBV2 to TRBJ2-5, with 10 bases fitting TRBD2. Germline V gives CDR1 SNHLY, CDR2 FYNNEI. There are 15 residues in the CDR3.

The gene calls are TRBV7-9 and TRBJ2-7; 8 bases fit TRBD1. In germline, CDR1 is SEHNR, CDR2 FQNEAQ (reference sequence). This CDR3 is built from 12 residues. With V trimmed by 5 bases and J by 4 bases, 1 base remained unmatched. CDR3 sequence reads: CASSRDRYEQYF. CDR3 nucleotides: TGTGCCAGCAGCCGGGACAGGTACGAGCAGTACTTC.

This chain links TRBV27 with TRBJ2-2; 7 nucleotides align to TRBD1. The length of the CDR3 is 16 residues. Germline values: CDR1 MNHEY, CDR2 SMNVEV (reference sequence). V lost 3 bases and J lost 3; bases outside the gene matches: 7. DNA of the CDR3: TGTGCCAGCAGTTTCCCCACAGGGGAGCACACCGGGGAGCTGTTTTTT. Translating gives CASSFPTGEHTGELFF.

This clone showed up just a few times. V is TRBV6-1 and J is TRBJ1-2, with D maybe TRBD1 (6 bases). Trimming left V 7 bases short and J 2 bases short, with 14 bases between. Germline V gives CDR1 MNHNS, CDR2 SASEGT. This CDR3 is built from 14 residues. The CDR3 DNA follows: TGTGCCAGCAAATTCCCCGGACAGAACTATGGCTACACCTTC. It yields the protein CASKFPGQNYGYTF.